Sequencing of this TCR beta chain was carried out in a study of technical replicates of blood from a few donors. TCRdb's table, derived via immunoSEQ multiplex PCR, lists solely in-frame clones and lacks some. The data show 65,000 to 95,000 clones, around 93% seen once. Germline lookup yields CDR1 SGDLS and CDR2 YYNGEE. Trimming cost V 0 bases and J 0 bases, with 10 bases left between them. CDR3 length: 16 amino acids. This TCR came from a human donor in good health. The chain has TRBV9 and TRBJ2-1, with a weak D call TRBD2 (6 bases). Sequenced material: T cells isolated from PBMCs. The CDR3 bases are TGTGCCAGCAGCGTAGATCAGGACTACTCCTACAATGAGCAGTTCTTC. Its protein product is CASSVDQDYSYNEQFF.